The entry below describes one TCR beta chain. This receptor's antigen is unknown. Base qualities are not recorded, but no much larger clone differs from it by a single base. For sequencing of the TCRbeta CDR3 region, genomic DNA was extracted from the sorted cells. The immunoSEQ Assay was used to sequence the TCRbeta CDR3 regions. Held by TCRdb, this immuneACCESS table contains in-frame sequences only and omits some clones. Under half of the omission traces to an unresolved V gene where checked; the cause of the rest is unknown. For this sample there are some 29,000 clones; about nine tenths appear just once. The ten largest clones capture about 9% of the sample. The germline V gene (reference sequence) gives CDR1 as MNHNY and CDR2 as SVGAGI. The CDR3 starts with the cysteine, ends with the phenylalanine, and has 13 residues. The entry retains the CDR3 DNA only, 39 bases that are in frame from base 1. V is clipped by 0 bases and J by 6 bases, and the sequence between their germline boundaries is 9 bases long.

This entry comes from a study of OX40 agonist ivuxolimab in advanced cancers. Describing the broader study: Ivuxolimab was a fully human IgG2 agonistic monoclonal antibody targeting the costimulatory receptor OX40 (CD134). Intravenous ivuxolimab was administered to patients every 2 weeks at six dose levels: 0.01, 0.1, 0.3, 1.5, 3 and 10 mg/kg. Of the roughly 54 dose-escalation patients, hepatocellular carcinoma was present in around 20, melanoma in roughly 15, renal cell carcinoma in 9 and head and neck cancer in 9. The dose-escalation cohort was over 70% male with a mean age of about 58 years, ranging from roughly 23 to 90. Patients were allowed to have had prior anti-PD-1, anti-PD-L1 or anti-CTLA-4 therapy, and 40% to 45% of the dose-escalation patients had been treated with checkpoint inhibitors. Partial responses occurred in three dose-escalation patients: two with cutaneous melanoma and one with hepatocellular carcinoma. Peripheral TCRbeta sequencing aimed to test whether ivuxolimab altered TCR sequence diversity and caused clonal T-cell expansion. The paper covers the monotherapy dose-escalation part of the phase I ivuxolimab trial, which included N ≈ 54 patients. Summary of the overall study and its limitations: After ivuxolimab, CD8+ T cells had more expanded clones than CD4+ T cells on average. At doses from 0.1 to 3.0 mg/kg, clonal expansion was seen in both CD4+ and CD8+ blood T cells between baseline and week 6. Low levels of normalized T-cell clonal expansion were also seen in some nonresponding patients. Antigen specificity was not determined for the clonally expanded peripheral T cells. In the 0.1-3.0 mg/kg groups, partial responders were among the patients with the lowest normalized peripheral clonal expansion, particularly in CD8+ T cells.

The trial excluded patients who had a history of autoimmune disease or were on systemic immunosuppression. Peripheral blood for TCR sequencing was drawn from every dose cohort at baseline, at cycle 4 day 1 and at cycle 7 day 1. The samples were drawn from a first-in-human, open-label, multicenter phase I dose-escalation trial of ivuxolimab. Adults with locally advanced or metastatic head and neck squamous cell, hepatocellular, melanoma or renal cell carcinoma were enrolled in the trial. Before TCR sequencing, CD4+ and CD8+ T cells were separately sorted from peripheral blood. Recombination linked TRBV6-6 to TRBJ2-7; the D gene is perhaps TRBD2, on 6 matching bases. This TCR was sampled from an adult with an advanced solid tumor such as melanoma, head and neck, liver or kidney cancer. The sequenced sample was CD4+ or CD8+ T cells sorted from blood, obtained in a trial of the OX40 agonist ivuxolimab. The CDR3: CASSYSKGGEQYF. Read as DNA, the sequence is TGTGCCAGCAGTTACTCAAAGGGAGGCGAGCAGTACTTC.